What follows is one T cell receptor beta chain and its context. Its antigen is unknown. These data belong to a study of T cell responses to AZD1222 COVID-19 vaccine. Study-level information: Pooled together were second doses at about 4 or about 12 weeks. Findings of the study overall: Nearly half of unique spike-specific TCRs reportedly avoided B.1.351 and B.1.1.7 mutated regions. Mapped onto spike, vaccine-associated CD4 TCRs spanned it and were dominant at 160-218 and 743-854. Compared with day 0, the breadth and depth of the Spike-specific TCR repertoire rose significantly after two doses of AZD1222.

Germline V gene sequence: CDR1 SGHVS, CDR2 FQNEAQ. This CDR3 comprises 14 residues. Trimming cost V 5 bases and J 9 bases, with 19 bases left between them. Sequencing used immunoSEQ multiplex PCR; TCRdb keeps in-frame clones, though not all of them. There are more than 95,000 clones in the sample; about 92% occur only once, and 1.1% lies in the top ten. This sample comprised peripheral blood, obtained on day 0 of AZD1222 vaccination. The chain employs TRBV7-8 and TRBJ1-2; D uncertain. This sequence originates from an adult in good health. The CDR3 here is CASSPGQDRVRYTF. DNA for the CDR3: TGTGCCAGCAGCCCGGGCCAGGACCGGGTTCGCTACACCTTC.